This T cell receptor (beta chain) derives from a study of T cell repertoires in cytomegalovirus infection (dated by TCRdb to about 2019). Some background on the complete study: Donor HLA type was relevant to the analysis, as public TCR beta signatures indicated carriage of CMV infection together with the matching HLA type.

Sequencing was carried out with an Illumina HiSeq 1500. The public reads were reprocessed in TCRdb via fastp at Q25 and MiXCR, keeping in-frame beta chains. Every CDR3 protein is listed once, alongside the most common genes and DNA of its rows. The sample data list over 200,000 distinct CDR3 sequences, and roughly 13% of these were observed just once. Roughly 8.7% of the sample rests with the top ten. Here is what the overall study found, with its caveats: The ex vivo response was dominated by HLA-C-restricted CMV-specific TCR beta clonotypes, which also provided the single most frequent clonotype in two of eight donors. Carriers of CMV infection plus the relevant HLA type were discriminated by the cumulative frequency of public TCR beta family members in the study cohort and in an independent roughly 340-donor cohort.

Relative to germline, V is 3 bases shorter and J is 5 bases shorter, with 11 bases between their ends. The CDR3, cysteine through phenylalanine, is 13 amino acids long. Only the CDR3 part of the read is kept: 39 bases, read in frame from the first base. CDR1 and CDR2, per the germline V gene (reference sequence), are SGHKS and YYEKEE. Concerning this clonotype itself: This receptor's antigen is unknown. No much larger clone exists at a distance of one base, and base qualities are not known.

The material sequenced was PBMCs. This chain is built from TRBV5-5 and TRBJ2-5; TRBD2 might be the D gene, on 6 matching bases. The TCR was taken from a human donor in good health (CMV status not recorded). Some clones in this sample may be carry-over from other donors' samples. The nucleotides read TGTGCCAGCAGCTGGGGAGGCGAGGAGACCCAGTACTTC. The encoded protein is CASSWGGEETQYF.